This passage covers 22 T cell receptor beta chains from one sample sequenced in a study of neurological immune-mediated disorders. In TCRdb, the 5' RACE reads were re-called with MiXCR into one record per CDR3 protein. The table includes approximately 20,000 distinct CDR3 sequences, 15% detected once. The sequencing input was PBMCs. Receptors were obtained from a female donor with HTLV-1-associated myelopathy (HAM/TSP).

The CDR3: CASSLQPILQGTDTQYF. The CDR3 DNA is TGTGCCAGCAGCTTACAACCTATCCTTCAGGGCACAGATACGCAGTATTTT. The J gene is TRBJ2-3, the V gene TRBV7-2; no firm D call. CDR1 and CDR2 (germline): SGHTA, FQGNSA. The CDR3 totals 17 residues. The V and J ends lost 2 bases and 1 base respectively, with 16 bases between them.

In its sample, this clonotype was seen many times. The CDR3 DNA reads as TGTGCCAGCAGCCACCCTTACGTGGGGCCTAACTATGGCTACACCTTC. It yields the protein CASSHPYVGPNYGYTF. The V and J genes are TRBV3-1 and TRBJ1-2; D is possibly TRBD1 (5 bases). Germline V gene sequence: CDR1 LGHDT, CDR2 YNNKEL (reference sequence). The ends were cut back, 3 bases at V and 0 bases at J, with 14 bases in the middle. The CDR3 loop spans 16 amino acids. Full variable domain (remainder filled in from reference TRBV3-1 and TRBJ1-2): DTAVSQTPKYLVTQMGNDKSIKCEQNLGHDTMYWYKQDSKKFLKIMFSYNNKELIINETVPNRFSPKSPDKAHLNLHINSLELGDSAVYFCASSHPYVGPNYGYTFGSGTRLTVV.

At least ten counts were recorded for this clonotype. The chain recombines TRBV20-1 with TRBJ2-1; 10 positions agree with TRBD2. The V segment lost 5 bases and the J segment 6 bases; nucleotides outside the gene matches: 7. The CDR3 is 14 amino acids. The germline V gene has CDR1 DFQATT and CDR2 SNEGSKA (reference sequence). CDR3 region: CSAATSGHPNEQFF. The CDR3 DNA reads TGCAGTGCTGCGACTAGCGGGCACCCCAATGAGCAGTTCTTC.

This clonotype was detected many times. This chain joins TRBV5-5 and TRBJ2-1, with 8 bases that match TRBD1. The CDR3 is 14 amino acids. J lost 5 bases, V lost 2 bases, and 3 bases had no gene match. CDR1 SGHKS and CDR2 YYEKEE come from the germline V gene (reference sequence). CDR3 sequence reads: CASSFGTGNNEQFF. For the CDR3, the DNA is TGTGCCAGCAGCTTTGGGACAGGTAACAATGAGCAGTTCTTC.

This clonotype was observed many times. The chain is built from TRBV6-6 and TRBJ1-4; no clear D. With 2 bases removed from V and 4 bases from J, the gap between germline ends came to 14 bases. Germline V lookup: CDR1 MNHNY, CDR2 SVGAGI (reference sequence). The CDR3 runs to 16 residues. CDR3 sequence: CASSYTRRPYNEKLFF. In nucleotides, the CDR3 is TGTGCCAGCAGTTACACCCGACGGCCCTATAATGAAAAACTGTTTTTT.

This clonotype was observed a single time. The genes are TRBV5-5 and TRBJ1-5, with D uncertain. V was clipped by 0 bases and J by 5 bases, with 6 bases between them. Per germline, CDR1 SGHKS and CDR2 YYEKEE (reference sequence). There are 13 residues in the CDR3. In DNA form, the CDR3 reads TGTGCCAGCAGCTTGGACTCTTATCAGCCCCAGCATTTT. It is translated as CASSLDSYQPQHF. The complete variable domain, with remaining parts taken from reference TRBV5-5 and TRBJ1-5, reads DAGVTQSPTHLIKTRGQQVTLRCSPISGHKSVSWYQQVLGQGPQFIFQYYEKEERGRGNFPDRFSARQFPNYSSELNVNALLLGDSALYLCASSLDSYQPQHFGDGTRLSIL.

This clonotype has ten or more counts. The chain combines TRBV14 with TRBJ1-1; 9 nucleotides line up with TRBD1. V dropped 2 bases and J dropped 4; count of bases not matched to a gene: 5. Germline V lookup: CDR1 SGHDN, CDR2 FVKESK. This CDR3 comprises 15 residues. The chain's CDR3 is CASSQPQTGGTEAFF. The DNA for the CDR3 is TGTGCCAGCAGCCAACCCCAGACAGGGGGCACTGAAGCTTTCTTT.

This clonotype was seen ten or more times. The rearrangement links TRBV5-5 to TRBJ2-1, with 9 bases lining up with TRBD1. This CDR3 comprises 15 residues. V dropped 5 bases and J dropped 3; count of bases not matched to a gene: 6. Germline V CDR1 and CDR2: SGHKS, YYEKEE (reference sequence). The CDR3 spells CASRRGQGSYNEQFF. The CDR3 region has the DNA TGTGCCAGCAGACGTGGACAGGGGAGCTACAATGAGCAGTTCTTC.

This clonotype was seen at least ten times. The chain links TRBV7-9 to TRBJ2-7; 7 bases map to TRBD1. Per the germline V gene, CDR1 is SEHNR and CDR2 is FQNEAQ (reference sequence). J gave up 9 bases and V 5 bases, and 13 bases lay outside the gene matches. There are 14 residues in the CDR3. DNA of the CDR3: TGTGCCAGCAGCCAAGGTGGGACAGCTGCTTGGCAGTACTTC. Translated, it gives CASSQGGTAAWQYF.

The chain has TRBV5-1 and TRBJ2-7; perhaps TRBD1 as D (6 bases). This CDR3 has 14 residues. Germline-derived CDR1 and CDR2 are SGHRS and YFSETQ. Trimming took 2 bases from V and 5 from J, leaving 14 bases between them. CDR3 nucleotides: TGCGCCAGCAGCTTCGGACAGAGCTCGGACGAGCAGTACTTC. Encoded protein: CASSFGQSSDEQYF. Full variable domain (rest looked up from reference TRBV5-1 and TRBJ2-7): KAGVTQTPRYLIKTRGQQVTLSCSPISGHRSVSWYQQTPGQGLQFLFEYFSETQRNKGNFPGRFSGRQFSNSRSEMNVSTLELGDSALYLCASSFGQSSDEQYFGPGTRLTVT.

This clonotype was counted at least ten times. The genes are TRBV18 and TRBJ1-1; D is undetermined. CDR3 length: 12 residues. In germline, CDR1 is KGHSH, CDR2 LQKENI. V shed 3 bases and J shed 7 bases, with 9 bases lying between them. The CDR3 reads CASSPGRGEAFF. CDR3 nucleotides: TGTGCCAGCTCACCGGGCCGGGGTGAAGCTTTCTTT.

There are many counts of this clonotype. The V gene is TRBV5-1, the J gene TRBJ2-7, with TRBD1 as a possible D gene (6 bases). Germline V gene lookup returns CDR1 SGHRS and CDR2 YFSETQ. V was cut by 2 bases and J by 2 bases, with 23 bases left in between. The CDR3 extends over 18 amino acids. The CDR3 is CASSFFALGTQNTYEQYF. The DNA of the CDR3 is TGCGCCAGCAGCTTTTTTGCGCTCGGGACACAGAATACCTACGAGCAGTACTTC.

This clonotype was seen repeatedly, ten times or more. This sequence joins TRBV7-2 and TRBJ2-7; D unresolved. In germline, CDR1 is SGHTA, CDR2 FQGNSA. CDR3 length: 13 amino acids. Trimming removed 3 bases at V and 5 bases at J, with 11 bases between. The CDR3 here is CASSFQLPDEQYF. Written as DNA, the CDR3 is TGTGCCAGCAGCTTCCAGCTTCCGGACGAGCAGTACTTC.

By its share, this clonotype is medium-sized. The CDR3 bases are TGTGCCAGCACGTGGCCGACAGGGGGCTTTGAGACCCAGTACTTC. Translating gives CASTWPTGGFETQYF. V and J are TRBV28 and TRBJ2-5; 10 nucleotides line up with TRBD1. The V gene's germline CDR1 is MDHEN and CDR2 SYDVKM. CDR3 size: 15 residues. The J segment lost 5 bases and the V segment lost 7 bases, leaving 10 bases of the junction unmatched. Full variable domain (missing parts from reference TRBV28 and TRBJ2-5): DVKVTQSSRYLVKRTGEKVFLECVQDMDHENMFWYRQDPGLGLRLIYFSYDVKMKEKGDIPEGYSVSREKKERFSLILESASTNQTSMYLCASTWPTGGFETQYFGPGTRLLVL.

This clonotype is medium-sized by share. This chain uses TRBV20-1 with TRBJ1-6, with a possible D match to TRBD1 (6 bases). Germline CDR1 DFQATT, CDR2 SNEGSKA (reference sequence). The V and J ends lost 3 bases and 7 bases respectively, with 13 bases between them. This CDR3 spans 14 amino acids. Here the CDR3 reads CSARVGTLNSPLHF. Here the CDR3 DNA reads TGCAGTGCTAGGGTGGGGACACTGAATTCACCCCTCCACTTT.

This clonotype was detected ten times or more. CDR3 region: CSPGTTTYNEQFF. In nucleotides, the CDR3 is TGCAGCCCCGGGACTACTACCTACAATGAGCAGTTCTTC. The chain couples TRBV20-1 to TRBJ2-1, with 7 bases lining up with TRBD2. Germline CDR1 and CDR2: DFQATT and SNEGSKA (reference sequence). CDR3 length: 13 amino acids.

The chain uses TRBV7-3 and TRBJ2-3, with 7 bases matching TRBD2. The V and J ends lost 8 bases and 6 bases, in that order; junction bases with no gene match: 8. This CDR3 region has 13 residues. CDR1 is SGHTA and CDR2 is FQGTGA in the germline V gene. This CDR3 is CASDLGEGDTQYF. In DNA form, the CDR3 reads TGTGCCAGCGACTTAGGGGAGGGGGATACGCAGTATTTT.

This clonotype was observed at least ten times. In DNA form, the CDR3 reads TGTGCCAGCAGCCAATATCAGGGCCGGAGAAACACTGAAGCTTTCTTT. This sequence encodes CASSQYQGRRNTEAFF. The chain employs TRBV4-2 and TRBJ1-1, with a possible D match to TRBD1 (5 bases). Germline CDR1 and CDR2: LGHNA and YNFKEQ. The CDR3 is 16 amino acids. V dropped 2 bases and J dropped 2 bases, with 15 bases sitting between them.

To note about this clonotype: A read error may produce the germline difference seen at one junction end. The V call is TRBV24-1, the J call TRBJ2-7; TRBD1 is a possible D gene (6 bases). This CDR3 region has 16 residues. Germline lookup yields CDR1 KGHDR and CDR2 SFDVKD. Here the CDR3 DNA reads TGTGCCACCAGTGACCCCAGGACAGTGGGTATCTACGAGCAGTATTTC. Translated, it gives CATSDPRTVGIYEQYF.

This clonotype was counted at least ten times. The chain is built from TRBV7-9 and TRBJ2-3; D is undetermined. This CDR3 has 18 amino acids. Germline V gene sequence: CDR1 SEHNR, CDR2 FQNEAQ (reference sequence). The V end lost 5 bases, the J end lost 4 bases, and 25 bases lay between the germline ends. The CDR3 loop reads CASSPKASVSEASDTQYF. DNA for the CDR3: TGTGCCAGCAGCCCCAAAGCATCGGTCTCGGAAGCATCAGATACGCAGTATTTT.

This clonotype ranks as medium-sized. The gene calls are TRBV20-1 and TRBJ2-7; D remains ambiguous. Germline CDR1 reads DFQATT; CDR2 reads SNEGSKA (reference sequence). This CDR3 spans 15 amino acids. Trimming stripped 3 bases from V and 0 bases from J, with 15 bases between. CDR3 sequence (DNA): TGCAGTGCTAGCGGAGATCCCGCTAGCTCCTACGAGCAGTACTTC. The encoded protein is CSASGDPASSYEQYF.

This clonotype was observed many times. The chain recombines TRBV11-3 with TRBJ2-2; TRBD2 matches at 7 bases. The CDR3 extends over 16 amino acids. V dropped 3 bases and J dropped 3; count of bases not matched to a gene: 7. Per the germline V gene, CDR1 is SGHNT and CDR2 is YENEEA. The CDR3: CASSFGPGRYTGELFF. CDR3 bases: TGTGCCAGCAGCTTCGGGCCCGGGAGGTACACCGGGGAGCTGTTTTTT.